The source of this T cell receptor beta chain is a study of blood T cell repertoires in COVID-19. As for the study in general: There were acute and convalescent COVID-19 samples, and they came from the United States, Italy and Spain.

Authors' data handling: Amplification from reference gene primers served as the basis for estimated nucleated cell counts. Produced via immunoSEQ multiplex PCR; TCRdb's table is partial and in-frame only. V and J calls plus clone size are reproduced from that table; the DNA served to infer D and trimming. The sample shows about 250,000 clones, around 84% of them seen only once. Trimming removed 4 bases from V and 0 bases from J, with 19 bases in between. The CDR3 runs 17 residues. CDR1 is SGHRS, CDR2 YFSETQ, per germline. This chain connects TRBV5-1 to TRBJ2-5; tentatively, D is TRBD1 (6 bases). The sequence was obtained from a man younger than 35 who had recovered from COVID-19. The sample comprised PBMCs or T cells enriched from blood (not recorded which). The CDR3: CASSPLPDRMDQETQYF. CDR3 bases: TGCGCCAGCAGCCCCTTACCGGACAGAATGGACCAAGAGACCCAGTACTTC.